This TCR beta chain was captured in a study of memory CD4+ T cells and cytomegalovirus serostatus. Study outcomes and limitations: About two fifths of the roughly 150 known CMV-associated TCRbeta sequences appeared in CD4+ memory.

The sort gate was single viable CD3+CD4+CD8-CD45RO+ cells for memory CD4+ T cells. Produced via immunoSEQ multiplex PCR; TCRdb's table is partial and in-frame only. Of 30,000 to 40,000 clones in the sample, about 75% were seen once. Germline-derived CDR1 and CDR2 are SEHNR and FQNEAQ (reference sequence). The CDR3 runs to 13 residues. V lost 5 bases to trimming and J lost 2 bases, with 4 bases between them. In the case of this clone: The antigen is not known.

Sequencing used memory CD4+ T cells from blood. The V call is TRBV7-9, the J call TRBJ2-6, with no clear D. This sequence originates from an adult in good health and CMV-seronegative. Some clones in this sample may be carry-over from other donors' samples. Here the CDR3 DNA reads TGTGCCAGCAGCCCGACTGGGGCCAACGTCCTGACTTTC. Amino acid sequence: CASSPTGANVLTF.